This TCR beta chain comes out of a study of cytomegalovirus exposure and HLA in healthy donors. The V and J ends lost 0 bases and 3 bases respectively, with 15 bases between them. Germline V lookup: CDR1 SGHRS, CDR2 YFSETQ. CDR3 size: 16 residues. PCR was performed using 60 Vbeta and 13 Jbeta primers. Sequencing used immunoSEQ multiplex PCR; TCRdb keeps in-frame clones, though not all of them. The sample holds 150,000 to 160,000 clones, approximately 80% seen once. In regard to this clone: Its specificity is unknown.

Regarding the study as a whole: With DRB1 most and HLA-C fewest, TCR association rates differed between HLA loci in a later analysis. The likely explanation for a cluster of highly shared sequence variants was sequencing artifact.

This receptor was identified in a woman aged 45-65 years in good health and CMV-seropositive. Sequenced: PBMCs. The V call is TRBV5-1, the J call TRBJ1-1; TRBD1 is a possible D gene (6 bases). CDR3 amino acids: CASSLGTWTEHTEAFF. The DNA of the CDR3 is TGCGCCAGCAGCTTGGGCACCTGGACAGAACACACTGAAGCTTTCTTT.